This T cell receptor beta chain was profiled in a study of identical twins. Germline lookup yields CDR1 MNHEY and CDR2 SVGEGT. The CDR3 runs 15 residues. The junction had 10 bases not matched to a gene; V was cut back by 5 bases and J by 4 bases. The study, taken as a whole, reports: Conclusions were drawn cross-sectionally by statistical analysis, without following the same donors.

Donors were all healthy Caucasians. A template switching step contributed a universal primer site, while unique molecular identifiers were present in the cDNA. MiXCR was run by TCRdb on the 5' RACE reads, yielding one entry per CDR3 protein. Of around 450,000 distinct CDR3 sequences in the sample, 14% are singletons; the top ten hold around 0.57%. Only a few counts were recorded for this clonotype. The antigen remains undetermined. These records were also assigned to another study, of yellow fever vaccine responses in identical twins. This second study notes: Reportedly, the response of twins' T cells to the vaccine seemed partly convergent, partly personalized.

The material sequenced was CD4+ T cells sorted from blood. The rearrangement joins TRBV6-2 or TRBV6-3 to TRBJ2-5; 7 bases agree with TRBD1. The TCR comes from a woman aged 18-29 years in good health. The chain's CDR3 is CASSVQLAGGETQYF. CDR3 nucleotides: TGTGCCAGCAGTGTACAGTTGGCAGGGGGAGAGACCCAGTACTTC.